This T cell receptor (beta chain) was sequenced during a study of T cells after posttransplantation cyclophosphamide. Overall study results and limits: Skin or GI-infiltrating T cells shared few TRB sequences with blood. Later blood repertoires were often dominated by clones from the donor CD8+ memory compartment.

Trimming cost V 3 bases and J 3 bases, with 18 bases left between them. Germline V gene lookup returns CDR1 KGHSH and CDR2 LQKENI. The CDR3 consists of 16 residues. Method: immunoSEQ multiplex PCR; TCRdb's copy keeps in-frame clones and lacks some. The sample shows about 30,000 clones, none of them appearing just once. On the day of bone marrow donation, the related graft donor provided peripheral blood. Many counts were recorded for this clone. No antigen is known for it. The TCR comes from a woman aged 55-69 years in good health, CMV-negative, and a related stem cell transplant donor. The rearrangement joins TRBV18 to TRBJ2-7; weak D call: TRBD2 (5 bases). Input material: PBMCs. CDR3 sequence (DNA): TGTGCCAGCTCACCGGACTCTCTGAGCATCTACTACGAGCAGTACTTC. Its protein product is CASSPDSLSIYYEQYF. The complete variable domain, with remaining parts taken from reference TRBV18 and TRBJ2-7, reads NAGVMQNPRHLVRRRGQEARLRCSPMKGHSHVYWYRQLPEEGLKFMVYLQKENIIDESGMPKERFSAEFPKEGPSILRIQQVVRGDSAAYFCASSPDSLSIYYEQYFGPGTRLTVT.